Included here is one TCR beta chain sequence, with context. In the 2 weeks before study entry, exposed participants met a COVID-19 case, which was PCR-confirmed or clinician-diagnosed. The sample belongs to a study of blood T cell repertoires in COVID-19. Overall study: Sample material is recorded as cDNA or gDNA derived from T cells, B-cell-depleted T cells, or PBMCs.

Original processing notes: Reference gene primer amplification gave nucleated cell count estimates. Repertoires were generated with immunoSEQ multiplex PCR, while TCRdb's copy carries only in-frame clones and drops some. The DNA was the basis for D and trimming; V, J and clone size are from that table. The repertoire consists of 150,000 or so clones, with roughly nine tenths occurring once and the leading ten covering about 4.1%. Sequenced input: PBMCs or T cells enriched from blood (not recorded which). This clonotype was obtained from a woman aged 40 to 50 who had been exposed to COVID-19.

The DNA for the CDR3 is TGTGCCAGCAGCTTGGAGTCTCTGAAGAGCTCCTACGAGCAGTACTTC. Protein: CASSLESLKSSYEQYF. V gene TRBV5-4 combines with J gene TRBJ2-7, with D unclear. Germline lookup yields CDR1 SGHNT and CDR2 YYREEE (reference sequence). The CDR3 covers 16 residues. Trimming pared 0 bases from V and 0 bases from J, leaving 13 bases between.